The 26 T cell receptor beta chains in this list originate from one sample, sequenced in a study of technical replicates of blood from a few donors. Sequenced by immunoSEQ multiplex PCR; TCRdb stores in-frame clones only, minus some. Of roughly 57,000 clones detected, more than 90% appear once; the ten largest clones hold roughly 3.1%. Material for sequencing was PBMCs. All receptors come from a human donor in good health. Some clones in this sample may be carry-over from other donors' samples.

The chain is built from TRBV6-5 and TRBJ1-1; maybe TRBD1 (5 bases). The CDR3 consists of 14 residues. V dropped 6 bases and J dropped 4 bases, with 15 bases sitting between them. Germline CDR1 MNHEY, CDR2 SVGAGI. DNA for the CDR3: TGTGCCAGCAGCTCACCTCATAGGGGCACTGAAGCTTTCTTT. Translation: CASSSPHRGTEAFF.

The V call is TRBV18, the J call TRBJ1-1; 7 nucleotides match TRBD1. The germline CDR1 and CDR2 sequences are KGHSH and LQKENI. V trimming: 4 bases; J trimming: 1 base; junction bases outside the gene matches: 6. This CDR3 spans 15 amino acids. The CDR3 region is CASSQGQLGNTEAFF. DNA of the CDR3: TGTGCCAGCTCACAGGGACAGCTGGGGAACACTGAAGCTTTCTTT.

The gene calls are TRBV29-1 and TRBJ1-2, with a tentative D call TRBD1 (5 bases). Trimming removed 0 bases at V and 5 bases at J, with 19 bases between. Germline CDR1 and CDR2: SQVTM and ANQGSEA. The CDR3 extends over 16 amino acids. The CDR3: CSVEDLKGSRGYGYTF. CDR3 in DNA: TGCAGCGTTGAAGATCTAAAAGGGTCTAGGGGTTATGGCTACACCTTC.

The chain couples TRBV2 to TRBJ1-5; 9 nucleotides line up with TRBD1. Germline V gene data show CDR1 as SNHLY and CDR2 as FYNNEI. J lost 2 bases, V lost 7 bases, and 3 bases had no gene match. The CDR3 runs 14 residues. The CDR3 protein is CASKTGGGNQPQHF. The CDR3 nucleotides are TGTGCCAGCAAAACAGGGGGCGGCAATCAGCCCCAGCATTTT.

The gene calls are TRBV7-3 and TRBJ2-1; no reliable D call. Germline CDR1 SGHTA, CDR2 FQGTGA. V gave up 2 bases and J gave up 8 bases, with 10 bases separating them. The CDR3 is 13 residues long. The DNA for the CDR3 is TGTGCCAGCAGCTTATTTGGGCACGATGAGCAGTTCTTC. Protein: CASSLFGHDEQFF. Combining the CDR3 with reference TRBV7-3 and TRBJ2-1 gives the whole variable domain GAGVSQTPSNKVTEKGKYVELRCDPISGHTALYWYRQSLGQGPEFLIYFQGTGAADDSGLPNDRFFAVRPEGSVSTLKIQRTERGDSAVYLCASSLFGHDEQFFGPGTRLTVL.

This rearrangement joins TRBV7-8 to TRBJ2-2; TRBD1 matches at 7 bases. This CDR3 comprises 17 residues. V lost 0 bases and J lost 4; bases outside the gene matches: 8. Germline-derived CDR1 and CDR2 are SGHVS and FQNEAQ. The CDR3 DNA is TGTGCCAGCAGCTTAGCTTCGACAGGGATCAGCACCGGGGAGCTGTTTTTT. This sequence encodes CASSLASTGISTGELFF. Combining the CDR3 with reference TRBV7-8 and TRBJ2-2 gives the whole variable domain GAGVSQSPRYKVAKRGQDVALRCDPISGHVSLFWYQQALGQGPEFLTYFQNEAQLDKSGLPSDRFFAERPEGSVSTLKIQRTQQEDSAVYLCASSLASTGISTGELFFGEGSRLTVL.

V and J are TRBV7-3 and TRBJ2-2, with 9 bases identical to TRBD2. The germline gives CDR1 SGHTA, CDR2 FQGTGA. After removal of 5 bases from V and 6 bases from J, the junction contained 10 bases not matched to a gene. The CDR3 is 16 residues long. The CDR3 coding sequence is TGTGCCAGCAGCCCCCTAGCGGGACGGGAGGCCGGGGAGCTGTTTTTT. This translates into CASSPLAGREAGELFF.

The chain uses TRBV19 and TRBJ1-4; 8 bases align to TRBD1. The trim removed 3 bases at V and 7 bases at J, leaving 7 bases unmatched. Germline CDR1 is LNHDA and CDR2 is SQIVND (reference sequence). The CDR3 is made up of 15 amino acids. This CDR3 is CASSIQQGAGEKLFF. CDR3 nucleotides: TGTGCCAGTAGTATTCAGCAGGGGGCGGGTGAAAAACTGTTTTTT. The full variable domain, completed using reference TRBV19 and TRBJ1-4, is DGGITQSPKYLFRKEGQNVTLSCEQNLNHDAMYWYRQDPGQGLRLIYYSQIVNDFQKGDIAEGYSVSREKKESFPLTVTSAQKNPTAFYLCASSIQQGAGEKLFFGSGTQLSVL.

The rearrangement uses TRBV14 and TRBJ2-1; 10 positions agree with TRBD2. Germline trimming cut 2 bases from V and 5 bases from J; bases unmatched to any gene: 9. The CDR3 runs to 17 residues. Germline lookup yields CDR1 SGHDN and CDR2 FVKESK. This CDR3 reads CASSQLGTSESHNEQFF. As DNA, the CDR3 is TGTGCCAGCAGCCAACTCGGGACTAGCGAGTCCCACAATGAGCAGTTCTTC.

In DNA, the CDR3 is TGTGCCAGCAGCCCCAGGGAACTCCAAGAGACCCAGTACTTC. Residues: CASSPRELQETQYF. This chain joins TRBV5-6 and TRBJ2-5; the D gene is possibly TRBD1 (5 bases). The V gene lost 4 bases and the J gene lost 1 base, with 11 bases spanning the gap. CDR1 is SGHDT, CDR2 YYEEEE, per germline. The CDR3 runs 14 residues.

This clone was detected only once. The V and J genes are TRBV9 and TRBJ2-1; possibly TRBD1 for D (6 bases). Germline loops: CDR1 SGDLS, CDR2 YYNGEE. Trimming took 4 bases from V and 3 from J, leaving 11 bases between them. This CDR3 is 14 amino acids long. This chain's CDR3 is CASSPQGNYNEQFF. The CDR3 DNA is TGTGCCAGCAGCCCTCAGGGGAACTACAATGAGCAGTTCTTC.

This clone was detected only once. This chain uses TRBV29-1 with TRBJ2-3; no clear D. In germline, CDR1 is SQVTM, CDR2 ANQGSEA. The V and J ends lost 5 bases and 0 bases respectively, with 12 bases between them. The CDR3 loop spans 14 amino acids. Here the CDR3 DNA reads TGCAGCGTTCTGCGAGCGTATAGCACAGATACGCAGTATTTT. The encoded protein is CSVLRAYSTDTQYF.

The V gene is TRBV5-1, the J gene TRBJ2-1, with 9 bases lining up with TRBD2. Germline V gives CDR1 SGHRS, CDR2 YFSETQ. The CDR3 totals 16 residues. Trimming took 4 bases from V and 3 from J; bases not matched to a gene: 8. CDR3 loop: CASSPAVAGVYNEQFF. The CDR3 DNA reads TGCGCCAGCAGCCCGGCGGTAGCGGGAGTCTACAATGAGCAGTTCTTC.

The CDR3 DNA reads TGTGCCAGCAGCTTTAGCGGGAGGGAGACCCAGTACTTC. Amino acid sequence: CASSFSGRETQYF. This chain uses TRBV7-2 with TRBJ2-5, with TRBD2 identical over 10 bases. V was pared by 3 bases and J by 5 bases, with 0 bases of the junction left unmatched. CDR1 and CDR2 (germline): SGHTA, FQGNSA. The CDR3 spans 13 residues.

The rearrangement joins TRBV7-2 to TRBJ2-2, with TRBD2 matching over 11 bases. V gave up 9 bases and J gave up 0 bases; unmatched junction bases: 6. This CDR3 has 16 amino acids. Germline V gene lookup returns CDR1 SGHTA and CDR2 FQGNSA. CDR3 nucleotide sequence: TGTGCCAGTCGACTAGCGGGGACCGCGAACACCGGGGAGCTGTTTTTT. Translation gives CASRLAGTANTGELFF. The variable domain in full, with the rest retrieved from reference TRBV7-2 and TRBJ2-2, is GAGVSQSPSNKVTEKGKDVELRCDPISGHTALYWYRQSLGQGLEFLIYFQGNSAPDKSGLPSDRFSAERTGGSVSTLTIQRTQQEDSAVYLCASRLAGTANTGELFFGEGSRLTVL.

The chain joins TRBV4-3 to TRBJ1-3; 8 positions agree with TRBD1. V gave up 4 bases and J gave up 0 bases; unmatched junction bases: 11. The CDR3 extends over 18 amino acids. Germline V lookup: CDR1 LGHNA, CDR2 YSLEER. The CDR3 here is CASSLSTGTGSSGNTIYF. The CDR3 DNA reads TGCGCCAGCAGCCTTTCCACCGGGACAGGAAGCTCTGGAAACACCATATATTTT.

The rearrangement links TRBV10-1 to TRBJ1-2; 7 nucleotides agree with TRBD1. CDR3 length: 18 residues. Per germline, CDR1 WNHNN and CDR2 SYGVQD (reference sequence). V shed 0 bases, J shed 4 bases, and the junction held 14 bases outside the gene matches. In nucleotides, the CDR3 is TGCGCCAGCAGTGAGTCTGGCCCCCGACAGGGTGAACCCTATGGCTACACCTTC. It encodes CASSESGPRQGEPYGYTF.

The J gene is TRBJ2-1, the V gene TRBV5-1; 8 bases fit TRBD2. This CDR3 comprises 15 residues. After removal of 1 base from V and 3 bases from J, the junction contained 3 bases not matched to a gene. Germline-derived CDR1 and CDR2 are SGHRS and YFSETQ. CDR3 sequence: CASSLLAGGYNEQFF. CDR3 in DNA: TGCGCCAGCAGCTTGCTGGCGGGAGGCTACAATGAGCAGTTCTTC.

J is TRBJ2-7 and V is TRBV7-6; 9 bases are a match to TRBD2. Germline V gives CDR1 SGHVS, CDR2 FNYEAQ. J gave up 0 bases and V 2 bases, and 8 bases lay outside the gene matches. This CDR3 has 17 amino acids. The CDR3 here is CASSLTAGGRTSYEQYF. The CDR3, as DNA: TGTGCCAGCAGCTTAACGGCGGGAGGGAGAACCTCCTACGAGCAGTACTTC.

V gene TRBV6-5 combines with J gene TRBJ1-2; 8 positions match TRBD1. Trimming at V came to 7 bases and at J to 8 bases, leaving 12 bases not matched to a gene. The CDR3 consists of 14 residues. The germline V gene has CDR1 MNHEY and CDR2 SVGAGI. CDR3 DNA: TGTGCCAGCACCCCGGGACAGGCGGGATCCGGCTACACCTTC. It translates to CASTPGQAGSGYTF.

This chain links TRBV4-3 with TRBJ2-1; D is unclear. Germline loops: CDR1 LGHNA, CDR2 YSLEER. V was clipped by 7 bases and J by 4 bases, with 20 bases between them. The CDR3 runs 16 residues. CDR3 in DNA: TGCGCCAGCACCCCTAGGTACGAGCGACCGTACAATGAGCAGTTCTTC. Protein: CASTPRYERPYNEQFF.

J is TRBJ1-2 and V is TRBV6-5, with D perhaps TRBD1 (5 bases). CDR1 is MNHEY and CDR2 is SVGAGI in the germline V gene. The CDR3 consists of 16 residues. Trimming left V 4 bases short and J 4 bases short, with 19 bases between. The CDR3: CASSSPARGAGYGYTF. The CDR3 DNA reads TGTGCCAGCAGTTCCCCGGCAAGGGGCGCTGGCTATGGCTACACCTTC.

J is TRBJ2-2 and V is TRBV29-1; maybe TRBD1 (5 bases). The V gene's germline CDR1 is SQVTM and CDR2 ANQGSEA. V lost 7 bases and J lost 7, with 7 bases in between. This CDR3 comprises 10 residues. This CDR3 reads CSGDSGELFF. In DNA, the CDR3 is TGCAGCGGAGACAGCGGGGAGCTGTTTTTT.

CDR3 bases: TGTGCCACCAGCAGAGATCTGTCGGGTTCTGGGGCCAACGTCCTGACTTTC. As protein: CATSRDLSGSGANVLTF. The chain carries TRBV15 and TRBJ2-6, with D hard to call. CDR1 is LNHNV and CDR2 is YYDKDF in the germline V gene (reference sequence). The CDR3 is 17 amino acids. Trimming left V 0 bases short and J 1 base short, with 10 bases between. Complete variable domain (other parts from reference TRBV15 and TRBJ2-6): DAMVIQNPRYQVTQFGKPVTLSCSQTLNHNVMYWYQQKSSQAPKLLFHYYDKDFNNEADTPDNFQSRRPNTSFCFLDIRSPGLGDTAMYLCATSRDLSGSGANVLTFGAGSRLTVL.

The J gene is TRBJ1-1, the V gene TRBV4-3; D remains unclear. Trimming removed 1 base from V and 3 bases from J, with 12 bases in between. Germline values: CDR1 LGHNA, CDR2 YSLEER. CDR3 length: 15 amino acids. As DNA, the CDR3 is TGCGCCAGCAGCCAAGCCCACGCGAGGGACACTGAAGCTTTCTTT. Protein: CASSQAHARDTEAFF.

This clone was recorded once. The chain recombines TRBV18 with TRBJ1-2, with a possible D match to TRBD1 (6 bases). Germline V gives CDR1 KGHSH, CDR2 LQKENI. The CDR3 extends over 14 amino acids. Between the trimmed V and J ends, which lost 1 base and 4 bases, there was a span of 10 bases. CDR3 loop: CASSPQGGGYGYTF. The CDR3 nucleotides are TGTGCCAGCTCACCACAGGGAGGGGGCTATGGCTACACCTTC.